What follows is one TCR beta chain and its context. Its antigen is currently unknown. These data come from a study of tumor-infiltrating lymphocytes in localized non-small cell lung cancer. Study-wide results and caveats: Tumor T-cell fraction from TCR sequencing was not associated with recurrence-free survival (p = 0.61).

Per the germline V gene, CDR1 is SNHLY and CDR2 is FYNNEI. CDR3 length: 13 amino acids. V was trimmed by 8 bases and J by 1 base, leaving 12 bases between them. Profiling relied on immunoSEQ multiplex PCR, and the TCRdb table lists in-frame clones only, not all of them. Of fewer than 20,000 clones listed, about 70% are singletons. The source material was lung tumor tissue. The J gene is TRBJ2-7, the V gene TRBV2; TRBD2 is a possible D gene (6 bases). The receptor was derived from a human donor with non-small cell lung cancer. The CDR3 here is CASVLGGSYEQYF. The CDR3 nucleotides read TGTGCCAGCGTTCTCGGGGGTTCCTACGAGCAGTACTTC.